This T cell receptor (beta chain) emerged from a study of neoadjuvant anti-PD-1 for oral cavity cancer (dated by TCRdb to the early 2020s). Some background on the complete study: Before curative-intent surgical resection, most patients were given three to four biweekly doses of nivolumab at 3 mg/kg. A fourth nivolumab dose was given around day 43 to patients without progression, and definitive surgical resection was performed in those patients on days 50-56. Patients with complete response, partial response or stable disease by RECIST 1.1 were defined as responders, whereas patients with progression were defined as non-responders. A roughly 33% response rate was observed in the parent correlative cohort, in which 12 patients were included. Broader findings and caveats from the paper: Only three patients per response group were included in the TCR analyses, and the authors called for validation in larger cohorts. Higher pretreatment blood Treg/Th17 ratios correlated with both higher pretreatment blood TCRbeta clonality and lower post-treatment tumor TCRbeta clonality. Larger post-treatment sizes of preexisting intratumoral clones correlated with greater tumor shrinkage, suggesting expansion of preexisting clones contributed to response.

At the junction V is shortened by 2 bases and J by 4 bases, with 7 bases in between. There are 13 amino acids in the CDR3, from cysteine to phenylalanine inclusive. Only CDR3 DNA is held: 39 bases, read in frame from base 1. The germline V gene (reference sequence) gives CDR1 as PRHDT and CDR2 as FYEKMQ. Tumor libraries used mostly 4.5 to 6 ug of input genomic DNA for survey sequencing, with two replicates per sample. The immunoSEQ hsTCRbeta kit was used to prepare TCRbeta libraries according to the manufacturer's instructions. Sequencing of the completed libraries took place using an Illumina NovaSeq 6000 S4 flow cell after they had been pooled to around 2.7 nM. From the authors' description of their analysis: The immunoSEQ Analyzer handled quality control and preprocessing of the raw data. The analysis was restricted to productive rearrangements, with each unique CDR3 amino acid sequence defining a clonotype. Using the R package tcR, the researchers computed the Gini-Simpson index as their estimate of repertoire clonality. Student's t test was used to compare Gini indices, while Pearson correlation assessed associations with tumor size change. As stored in TCRdb, this immuneACCESS dataset retains in-frame rearrangements with V and J assigned. A fraction of the clones does not appear; measured against another copy, unresolved V genes explain less than half of the discrepancy, and the remainder lacks a known reason. The V and J calls and the clone size are those of that table, but D and trimming were determined from the DNA. This sample lists approximately 16,000 clones; 40% were detected once. The ten most abundant clones make up 39% of the sample.

Read against the paper, the sample's time point label means: after neoadjuvant nivolumab, at surgical resection. The patients had newly diagnosed stage II-IVA oral cavity squamous cell carcinoma and had not received any prior systemic or radiation treatment. The cohort consisted of patients with HPV-negative, locally advanced oral cavity squamous cell carcinoma. The samples were drawn from a longitudinal correlative study tied to a single-arm phase II trial testing neoadjuvant nivolumab in oral cavity squamous cell carcinoma. Genomic DNA-based TCRbeta sequencing was performed on subject-matched pre- and post-treatment PBMCs and tumors from three responders and three non-responders. For tumor tissue, genomic DNA extraction relied on the Maxwell RSC DNA from Tissue kit. This clone was seen a handful of times. Its antigen is still unknown. Per-base quality was not reported, and no clone a single base away is much larger than it.

In this chain, TRBV13 is recombined with TRBJ2-3, with no confidently assigned D gene. This TCR derives from a person aged 35-79 years with oral cavity squamous cell carcinoma. Sequences were derived from tumor tissue, sampled after nivolumab (anti-PD-1) treatment. The CDR3 loop reads CASSLSAADTQYF. The DNA is TGTGCCAGCAGCTTATCTGCGGCAGATACGCAGTATTTT.